This entry features one T cell receptor (beta chain) sequence. The sample originates from a study of blood T cell repertoires in COVID-19. Only in-frame clones appear in the TCRdb table, and some are missing; sequencing was by immunoSEQ multiplex PCR. The sample carries almost 200,000 clones, roughly 90% recorded once. This CDR3 has 17 amino acids. Trimming removed 0 bases from V and 0 bases from J, with 13 bases in between. Germline CDR1 and CDR2: SGDLS and YYNGEE. The J gene is TRBJ1-3, the V gene TRBV9, with D possibly TRBD1 on 6 matching bases. The source of this sequence is a woman in her 70s with acute or convalescent COVID-19. Sequences were obtained from peripheral blood. This CDR3 is CASSVGGRTDSGNTIYF. In DNA, the CDR3 is TGTGCCAGCAGCGTAGGGGGTCGGACAGACTCTGGAAACACCATATATTTT.